Listed below are T cell receptor beta chains from one sample, sequenced in a study of OX40 agonist ivuxolimab in advanced cancers. TCRdb's table, derived via immunoSEQ multiplex PCR, lists solely in-frame clones and lacks some. Of 80,000 or so clones listed, approximately 95% are singletons. The source was CD4+ or CD8+ T cells sorted from blood, collected in a trial of the OX40 agonist ivuxolimab. The receptor source for this set is an adult with an advanced solid tumor such as melanoma, head and neck, liver or kidney cancer. CDR3s include the opening cysteine and the closing phenylalanine or tryptophan. The D gene is left open where the match is weak. Part of the rows lack a size; the others show once, few, many or a class for expanded clones.

V gene | clone size | D gene | CDR3 protein
TRBV28 | - | - | CASSAGGAGNEKLFF
TRBV9 | - | - | CASSADGGLGELFF
TRBV19 | - | - | CASSTGTPNTGELFF
TRBV27 | - | - | CASSSVTTNEKLFF
TRBV5-4 | - | TRBD1 | CASSRTGGQETQYF
TRBV10-3 | - | - | CAISGGPNYGYTF
TRBV19 | once | - | CASSPGGLGEKLFF
TRBV18 | - | TRBD2 | CASSPLPTKRGGPYEQFF
TRBV6-5 | - | TRBD2 | CASSLAGLSYEQYF
TRBV30 | - | TRBD1 | CAWSEGQRGYTF
TRBV28 | - | - | CASSPVGLVGNTIYF
TRBV5-1 | - | - | CASSPRTPDTQYF
TRBV30 | - | - | CAWTYGKKVDEQFF